Sequencing of this TCR beta chain was carried out in a study of blood T cell repertoires in COVID-19. Study as a whole: The study drew acute and convalescent COVID-19 samples from the United States, Italy and Spain.

The CDR3 runs 16 residues. V lost 4 bases and J lost 0; bases outside the gene matches: 9. The germline gives CDR1 KGHSH, CDR2 LQKENI. Authors' analysis steps: By means of reference gene primer amplification, nucleated cell counts were estimated. Only in-frame clones appear in the TCRdb table, and some are missing; sequencing was by immunoSEQ multiplex PCR. D and trimming come from the DNA, and the V and J calls and clone size come from that table. The table records approximately 270,000 clones, over 85% of them present only once. The clonotype comes from a woman aged 60-70 years who had recovered from COVID-19. The rearrangement links TRBV18 to TRBJ2-7; the match to TRBD1 covers 7 bases. The specimen was PBMCs or T cells enriched from blood (not recorded which). The CDR3 sequence: CASSLNRGYTSYEQYF. CDR3 coding DNA: TGTGCCAGCTCACTAAACAGGGGATACACCTCCTACGAGCAGTACTTC.